Listed below are T cell receptor beta chains from one sample, sequenced in a study of shared clonotypes between healthy human individuals. Profiled with immunoSEQ multiplex PCR; TCRdb holds only in-frame clones, not every one. The sample carries around 1.9 million clones, approximately 92% recorded once. The specimen sequenced was naive CD8+ T cells from PBMCs. The receptors come from a man younger than 30 in good health. Some clones in this sample may be carry-over from other donors' samples. Each CDR3 is given with its conserved first and last residue. Fields, in order: J gene, V gene, CDR3 protein.

TRBJ2-3,TRBV4-1,CASSQTSGRARTDTQYF
TRBJ2-1,TRBV7-9,CASSSSPVVAINNEQFF
TRBJ2-5,TRBV4-1,CASSQDKLAGGPGTQYF
TRBJ2-5,TRBV9,CASSAGPPGETQYF
TRBJ2-7,TRBV13,CASAGRTLLYEQYF
TRBJ2-7,TRBV10-3,CATKGDRHTTYEQYF
TRBJ2-6,TRBV13,CASSLGRLGANVLTF
TRBJ2-1,TRBV29-1,CSVDLGQSYNEQFF
TRBJ2-7,TRBV9,CASSVGDRGPEQYF
TRBJ2-5,TRBV5-5,CASSGAWTSWEETQYF
TRBJ2-5,TRBV5-5,CASSTQKRAETQYF
TRBJ1-1,TRBV7-6,CASSSRGPNTEAFF
TRBJ2-7,TRBV7-8,CASSSPLRDASHEQYF
TRBJ1-4,TRBV7-9,CASSWQTGGNEKLFF
TRBJ1-2,TRBV7-9,CAGSEGQGDFYGYTF
TRBJ2-5,TRBV7-9,CASSPALWTKVDQETQYF